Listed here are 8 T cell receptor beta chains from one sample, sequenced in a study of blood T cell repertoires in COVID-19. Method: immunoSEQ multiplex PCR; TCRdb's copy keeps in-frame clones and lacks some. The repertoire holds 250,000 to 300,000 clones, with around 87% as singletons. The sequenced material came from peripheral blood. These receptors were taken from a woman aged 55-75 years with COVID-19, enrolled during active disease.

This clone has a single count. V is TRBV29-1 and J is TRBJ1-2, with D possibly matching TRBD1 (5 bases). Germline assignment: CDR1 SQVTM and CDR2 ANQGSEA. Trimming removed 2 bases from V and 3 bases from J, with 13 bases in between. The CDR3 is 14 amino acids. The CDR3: CSVEPKWGDYGYTF. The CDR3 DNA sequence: TGCAGCGTTGAACCCAAATGGGGGGACTATGGCTACACCTTC.

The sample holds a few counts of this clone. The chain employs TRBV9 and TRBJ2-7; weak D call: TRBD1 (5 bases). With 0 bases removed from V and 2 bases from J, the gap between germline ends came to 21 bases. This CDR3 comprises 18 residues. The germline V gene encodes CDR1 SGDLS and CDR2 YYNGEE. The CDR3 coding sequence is TGTGCCAGCAGCGTAGCATTCAAGGACACCCGTATTACCTACGAGCAGTACTTC. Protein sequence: CASSVAFKDTRITYEQYF.

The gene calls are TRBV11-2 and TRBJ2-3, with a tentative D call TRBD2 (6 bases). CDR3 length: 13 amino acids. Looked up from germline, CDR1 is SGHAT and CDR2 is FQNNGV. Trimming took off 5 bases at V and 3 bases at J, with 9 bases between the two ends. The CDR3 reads CASSQRVTDTQYF. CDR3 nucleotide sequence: TGTGCCAGCAGCCAGCGGGTAACAGATACGCAGTATTTT. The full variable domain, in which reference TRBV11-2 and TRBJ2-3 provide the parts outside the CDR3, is EAGVAQSPRYKIIEKRQSVAFWCNPISGHATLYWYQQILGQGPKLLIQFQNNGVVDDSQLPKDRFSAERLKGVDSTLKIQPAKLEDSAVYLCASSQRVTDTQYFGPGTRLTVL.

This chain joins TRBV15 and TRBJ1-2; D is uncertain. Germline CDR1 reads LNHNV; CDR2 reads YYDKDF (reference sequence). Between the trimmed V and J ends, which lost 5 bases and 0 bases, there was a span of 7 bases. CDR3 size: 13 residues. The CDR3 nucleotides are TGTGCCACCAGCTTGGAGTCTAACTATGGCTACACCTTC. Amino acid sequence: CATSLESNYGYTF.

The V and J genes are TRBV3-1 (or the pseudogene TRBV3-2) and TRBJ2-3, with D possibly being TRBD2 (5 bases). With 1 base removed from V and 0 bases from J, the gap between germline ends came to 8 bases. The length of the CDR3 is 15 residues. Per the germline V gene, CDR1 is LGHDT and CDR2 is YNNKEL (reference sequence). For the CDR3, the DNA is TGTGCCAGCAGCCAAGGACTACCTAGCACAGATACGCAGTATTTT. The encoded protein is CASSQGLPSTDTQYF.

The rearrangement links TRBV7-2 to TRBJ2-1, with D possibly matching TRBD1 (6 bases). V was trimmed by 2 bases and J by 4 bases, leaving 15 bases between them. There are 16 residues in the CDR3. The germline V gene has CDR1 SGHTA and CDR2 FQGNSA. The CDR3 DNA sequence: TGTGCCAGCAGCTTATCGGGCAGGGGTAGATACAATGAGCAGTTCTTC. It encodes CASSLSGRGRYNEQFF.

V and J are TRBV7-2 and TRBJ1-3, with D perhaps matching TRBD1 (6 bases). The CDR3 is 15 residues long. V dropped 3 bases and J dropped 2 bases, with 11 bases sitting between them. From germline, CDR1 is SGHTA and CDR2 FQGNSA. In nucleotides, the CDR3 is TGTGCCAGCAGCTTTGCCTCAGGGGCTGGAAACACCATATATTTT. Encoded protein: CASSFASGAGNTIYF.

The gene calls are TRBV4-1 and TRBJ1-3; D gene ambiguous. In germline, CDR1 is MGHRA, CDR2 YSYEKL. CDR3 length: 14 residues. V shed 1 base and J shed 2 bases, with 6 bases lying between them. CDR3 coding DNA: TGCGCCAGCAGCCAAGCTCTCCCTGGAAACACCATATATTTT. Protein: CASSQALPGNTIYF.